Each of the 3 T cell receptor beta chains below was sequenced from the same sample in a study of OX40 agonist ivuxolimab in advanced cancers. Produced via immunoSEQ multiplex PCR; TCRdb's table is partial and in-frame only. The top ten hold about 1.5% of the sample, which has about 87,000 clones, approximately 87% seen once. The sample here was CD4+ or CD8+ T cells sorted from blood, taken in a trial of the OX40 agonist ivuxolimab. These receptors originate from an adult with an advanced solid tumor such as melanoma, head and neck, liver or kidney cancer.

The chain combines TRBV11-2 with TRBJ2-7, with D maybe TRBD1 (5 bases). Germline loops: CDR1 SGHAT, CDR2 FQNNGV. This CDR3 contains 14 residues. The V and J ends lost 5 bases and 6 bases respectively, with 17 bases between them. DNA for the CDR3: TGTGCCAGCAGCCAGGGAAGGATCCTGGGCGAGCAGTACTTC. Encoded protein: CASSQGRILGEQYF.

The V call is TRBV10-1, the J call TRBJ2-1; 9 bases match TRBD2. CDR1 and CDR2 from the germline V gene are WNHNN and SYGVQD (reference sequence). The CDR3 is 18 residues long. With 3 bases clipped from V and 4 bases from J, the junction kept 13 bases outside the gene matches. In DNA form, the CDR3 reads TGCGCCAGCAGTGAAAAAACTAGCGGGTCAGGGGGTTACAATGAGCAGTTCTTC. This translates into CASSEKTSGSGGYNEQFF.

The V gene is TRBV19, the J gene TRBJ2-1, with TRBD2 as a possible D gene (5 bases). There are 15 residues in the CDR3. V gave up 4 bases and J gave up 4 bases, with 14 bases separating them. Germline CDR1 is LNHDA and CDR2 is SQIVND (reference sequence). The CDR3 region is CASSRDEGSYNEQFF. Written as DNA, the CDR3 is TGTGCCAGTAGTAGGGATGAGGGATCGTACAATGAGCAGTTCTTC.